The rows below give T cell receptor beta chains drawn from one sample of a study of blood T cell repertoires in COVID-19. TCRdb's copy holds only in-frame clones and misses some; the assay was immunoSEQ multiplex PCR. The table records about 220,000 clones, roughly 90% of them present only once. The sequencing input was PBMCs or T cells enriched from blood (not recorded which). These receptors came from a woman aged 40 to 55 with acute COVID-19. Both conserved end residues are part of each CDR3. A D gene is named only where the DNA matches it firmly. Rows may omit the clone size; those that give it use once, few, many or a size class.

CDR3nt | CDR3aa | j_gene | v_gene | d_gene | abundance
TGCGCCAGCAGCCAATTCAGGTTACAAGAGACCCAGTACTTC | CASSQFRLQETQYF | TRBJ2-5 | TRBV4-1 | NA | NA
TGCGCCAGCAGCTTTATCAGACAGTCCGAGCAGTACTTC | CASSFIRQSEQYF | TRBJ2-7 | TRBV5-1 | NA | NA
TGTGCCAGCACCCGACAGGGGGTGGGGGATACGCAGTATTTT | CASTRQGVGDTQYF | TRBJ2-3 | TRBV2 | TRBD1 | NA
TGTGCCAGCAGTTCTGGACTAGCGGGGGGTGTTGATGAGCAGTTCTTC | CASSSGLAGGVDEQFF | TRBJ2-1 | TRBV6-4 | TRBD2 | NA
TGTGCCAGCAGTCCCCCAGGAGAAAGGGACAAATCTGGAAACACCATATATTTT | CASSPPGERDKSGNTIYF | TRBJ1-3 | TRBV28 | NA | NA
TGTGCCACCAGCAGAGATAGTGATCAGCCCCAGCATTTT | CATSRDSDQPQHF | TRBJ1-5 | TRBV15 | NA | NA
TGCGCCAGCAGTGAGGGGAGACAGGGAGGCTACACCTTC | CASSEGRQGGYTF | TRBJ1-2 | TRBV10-1 | TRBD1 | NA
TGTGCCAGCAGCTTAGATCCGGTAAATGAGCAGTTCTTC | CASSLDPVNEQFF | TRBJ2-1 | TRBV11-2 | NA | NA
TGTGCCTGGAGAGACTTCAACTATGGCTACACCTTC | CAWRDFNYGYTF | TRBJ1-2 | TRBV30 | NA | NA
TGTGCCAGCAGTGAACTAGTGAACACTGAAGCTTTCTTT | CASSELVNTEAFF | TRBJ1-1 | TRBV6-1 | NA | few
TGTGCCAGCAGCCGAACAGGGGCCTATGGCTACACCTTC | CASSRTGAYGYTF | TRBJ1-2 | TRBV12-3/TRBV12-4 | TRBD1 | NA
TGCAGCGACCTGGACAGGGGGAACACTGAAGCTTTCTTT | CSDLDRGNTEAFF | TRBJ1-1 | TRBV29-1 | TRBD1 | NA
TGTGCCAGCAGTGAGTACTACGAGCAGTACTTC | CASSEYYEQYF | TRBJ2-7 | TRBV6-1 | NA | NA
TGTGCCAGCAGCGGTGCGGGGGCCGAGGGGTATAGGAGTAGTGAGCAGTTCTTC | CASSGAGAEGYRSSEQFF | TRBJ2-1 | TRBV9 | NA | NA
TGTGCCACCAGTGACTTGACAGACCAGTTGAGTGAAGCTTTCTTT | CATSDLTDQLSEAFF | TRBJ1-1 | TRBV24-1 | NA | NA
TGTGCCAGTAGTATTAACGGACAGCGCTACACCTTC | CASSINGQRYTF | TRBJ1-2 | TRBV19 | NA | NA
TGTGCCAGCAGTTCCCCGGACAAGAACACTGAAGCTTTCTTT | CASSSPDKNTEAFF | TRBJ1-1 | TRBV6-5 | NA | NA